A selection of T cell receptor beta chains follows, all from one sample in a study of blood T cell repertoires in COVID-19. Profiling relied on immunoSEQ multiplex PCR, and the TCRdb table lists in-frame clones only, not all of them. The data show about 260,000 clones, 75% to 90% seen once. Sequences were obtained from peripheral blood. The origin of the receptors is a man under 40 with active or convalescent COVID-19. CDR3s include the opening cysteine and the closing phenylalanine or tryptophan. A D gene is named only where the DNA matches it firmly. A row's size may be missing; if present it is once, few, many or a size class.

j_call: TRBJ2-2; v_call: TRBV7-9; clone_size: NA; d_call: NA; cdr3_nt: TGTGCCAGCAGCTCGGACTACCCCACCGGGGAGCTGTTTTTT; cdr3_aa: CASSSDYPTGELFF
j_call: TRBJ2-5; v_call: TRBV9; clone_size: once; d_call: NA; cdr3_nt: TGTGCCAGCAGCGTTACAGGGTTGGACCAAGAGACCCAGTACTTC; cdr3_aa: CASSVTGLDQETQYF
j_call: TRBJ2-5; v_call: TRBV11-2; clone_size: NA; d_call: NA; cdr3_nt: TGTGCCAGCAGCCCCGGACTAAACATAGAGACCCAGTACTTC; cdr3_aa: CASSPGLNIETQYF
j_call: TRBJ1-1; v_call: TRBV5-1; clone_size: NA; d_call: NA; cdr3_nt: TGCGCCAGCAGCTTGAGGGGCCCGGCGGACACTGAAGCTTTCTTT; cdr3_aa: CASSLRGPADTEAFF
j_call: TRBJ2-1; v_call: TRBV6-6; clone_size: NA; d_call: TRBD2; cdr3_nt: TGTGCCAGCAGACGCAGCGGGGGGGCCGAGGATGAGCAGTTCTTC; cdr3_aa: CASRRSGGAEDEQFF
j_call: TRBJ1-4; v_call: TRBV6-5; clone_size: NA; d_call: TRBD1; cdr3_nt: TGTGCCAGCAGCCTCGACAGGGCCAATGAAAAACTGTTTTTT; cdr3_aa: CASSLDRANEKLFF
j_call: TRBJ1-5; v_call: TRBV15; clone_size: NA; d_call: NA; cdr3_nt: TGTGCCACCAGCAGAACCCGCACAGTCAGTTACAATCAGCCCCAGCATTTT; cdr3_aa: CATSRTRTVSYNQPQHF
j_call: TRBJ2-2; v_call: TRBV27; clone_size: NA; d_call: NA; cdr3_nt: TGTGCCAGCAGGCTTCTGGGCTCCGGTACCGGGGAGCTGTTTTTT; cdr3_aa: CASRLLGSGTGELFF
j_call: TRBJ1-4; v_call: TRBV6-5; clone_size: NA; d_call: NA; cdr3_nt: TGTGCCAGCGGAGTCCGTGAAAAACTGTTTTTT; cdr3_aa: CASGVREKLFF
j_call: TRBJ1-2; v_call: TRBV24-1; clone_size: NA; d_call: TRBD1; cdr3_nt: TGTGCCACCAGTGATTTGCAAGGCTTCCAGGGGGTTGGAGGCTACACCTTC; cdr3_aa: CATSDLQGFQGVGGYTF
j_call: TRBJ2-2; v_call: TRBV19; clone_size: NA; d_call: NA; cdr3_nt: TGTGCCAGTACCCTGGACAGGGAGGGGAGCACCGGGGAGCTGTTTTTT; cdr3_aa: CASTLDREGSTGELFF
j_call: TRBJ1-1; v_call: TRBV9; clone_size: few; d_call: TRBD1; cdr3_nt: TGTGCCAGCAGCGTAGGTTCCAGGGGGCATACTGAAGCTTTCTTT; cdr3_aa: CASSVGSRGHTEAFF
j_call: TRBJ2-1; v_call: TRBV3-1/TRBV3-2; clone_size: NA; d_call: TRBD2; cdr3_nt: TGTGCCAGCAGCCAAGAGGTCAAGCGGGGGTACAATGAGCAGTTCTTC; cdr3_aa: CASSQEVKRGYNEQFF